This entry features one T cell receptor beta chain sequence. Cohort placement rested on clinical history that participants reported themselves. The data are from a study of blood T cell repertoires in COVID-19. Generated by immunoSEQ multiplex PCR, the TCRdb table keeps only in-frame clones and is missing some. The table includes approximately 150,000 clones, 75% to 85% detected once. CDR1 is KGHDR and CDR2 is SFDVKD in the germline V gene. The ends lost 11 bases at V and 3 bases at J; junction bases unmatched: 5. This CDR3 spans 13 amino acids. The origin of this receptor is a man aged 50-59 years who had recovered from COVID-19. This chain connects TRBV24-1 to TRBJ2-3; TRBD2 matches 9 bases. The sequenced material came from PBMCs or T cells enriched from blood (not recorded which). The CDR3 DNA reads as TGTGCCAGCGCGGGGGGGCAGACAGATACGCAGTATTTT. This translates into CASAGGQTDTQYF.